These T cell receptor beta chains were read from a single sample in a study of shared clonotypes between healthy human individuals. Some clones are missing from TCRdb's copy, which holds only in-frame ones; the method was immunoSEQ multiplex PCR. The sample has about 2.4 million clones, more than 85% seen once. The sequenced sample was naive CD4+ T cells from PBMCs. These receptors came from a man younger than 35 in good health. Some clones in this sample may be carry-over from other donors' samples. Both conserved end residues are part of each CDR3. Each record gives: clone size, V gene, J gene, D gene, CDR3 DNA, CDR3 protein. The D gene is left open where the match is weak. Some rows mark clone size as missing; the rest say once, few, many or name a class of expanded clone.

size: few; V: TRBV28; J: TRBJ1-2; D: TRBD1; DNA: TGTGCCAGCAGTGAGACAGGGGGAACTAACTATGGCTACACCTTC; CDR3: CASSETGGTNYGYTF
size: .; V: TRBV29-1; J: TRBJ1-2; D: TRBD1; DNA: TGCAGCGTAGGGACAGGGAACTATGGCTACACCTTC; CDR3: CSVGTGNYGYTF
size: .; V: TRBV7-8; J: TRBJ2-7; D: TRBD2; DNA: TGTGCCAGCAGCTTAGAAGCGGGAGGGTTATCCTACGAGCAGTACTTC; CDR3: CASSLEAGGLSYEQYF
size: .; V: TRBV7-8; J: TRBJ2-7; D: TRBD1; DNA: TGTGCCAGCAGCCCGGGGACAGGATCCTACGAGCAGTACTTC; CDR3: CASSPGTGSYEQYF
size: few; V: TRBV30; J: TRBJ1-1; D: .; DNA: TGTGCCTGGAGTGTGCCTGGACACGGGGAAGCTTTCTTT; CDR3: CAWSVPGHGEAFF
size: .; V: TRBV5-6; J: TRBJ2-1; D: .; DNA: TGTGCCAGCAGTTGGGGAGCCGAGAATGAGCAGTTCTTC; CDR3: CASSWGAENEQFF
size: few; V: TRBV18; J: TRBJ1-5; D: TRBD1; DNA: TGTGCCAGCTCATCGGGACAGAACAATCAGCCCCAGCATTTT; CDR3: CASSSGQNNQPQHF
size: .; V: TRBV6-5; J: TRBJ2-3; D: .; DNA: TGTGCCAGCAGTAACCGGGGCCGCACAGATACGCAGTATTTT; CDR3: CASSNRGRTDTQYF
size: once; V: TRBV5-6; J: TRBJ2-1; D: TRBD2; DNA: TGTGCCAGCAGCAACGGACTAGCGGGGGAGCAGTTCTTC; CDR3: CASSNGLAGEQFF
size: .; V: TRBV5-6; J: TRBJ2-3; D: TRBD2; DNA: TGTGCCAGCAGCTCGCCGGGACTAGGGAGTGCAGATACGCAGTATTTT; CDR3: CASSSPGLGSADTQYF
size: few; V: TRBV7-6; J: TRBJ1-1; D: .; DNA: TGTGCCAGCAGCTTAGAGCAGAACACTGAAGCTTTCTTT; CDR3: CASSLEQNTEAFF
size: few; V: TRBV7-9; J: TRBJ2-3; D: .; DNA: TGTGCCAGCAGCTTAAGTGGAGGCCCCGATACGCAGTATTTT; CDR3: CASSLSGGPDTQYF
size: .; V: TRBV5-1; J: TRBJ1-1; D: TRBD1; DNA: TGCGCCAGCAGCTTGGTCCCGACAGGGGGCAACACTGAAGCTTTCTTT; CDR3: CASSLVPTGGNTEAFF
size: .; V: TRBV19; J: TRBJ2-7; D: .; DNA: TGTGCCAGCTCACAGGGAGTCGAGCAGTACTTC; CDR3: CASSQGVEQYF
size: .; V: TRBV7-9; J: TRBJ2-7; D: .; DNA: TGTGCCAGCAGCTTCCCGGGTCTAGATGATGAGCAGTACTTC; CDR3: CASSFPGLDDEQYF
size: few; V: TRBV10-1; J: TRBJ2-7; D: TRBD2; DNA: TGCGCCAGCGGGACTAGCGGGAGAGACGAGCAGTACTTC; CDR3: CASGTSGRDEQYF
size: .; V: TRBV18; J: TRBJ2-3; D: .; DNA: TGTGCCAGCTTTTTGACGCTGGCCGACTCGAGGGCAGATACGCAGTATTTT; CDR3: CASFLTLADSRADTQYF
size: .; V: TRBV6-1; J: TRBJ1-5; D: .; DNA: TGTGCCAGCAGGCAAACACAGGTTTTCCCTCAGCCCCAGCATTTT; CDR3: CASRQTQVFPQPQHF
size: .; V: TRBV30; J: TRBJ1-2; D: .; DNA: TGTGCCTGGAGTCTGACGGCTTATGGCTACACCTTC; CDR3: CAWSLTAYGYTF
size: .; V: TRBV6-1; J: TRBJ2-7; D: .; DNA: TGTGCCAGCCAGCCCTCAGCAGGTCCCTACGAGCAGTACTTC; CDR3: CASQPSAGPYEQYF
size: .; V: TRBV5-4; J: TRBJ2-4; D: .; DNA: TGTGCCAGCAGCTTGGGGGGCTCTAATGGAGGAGGCATTCAGTACTTC; CDR3: CASSLGGSNGGGIQYF
size: .; V: TRBV6-1; J: TRBJ1-2; D: TRBD1; DNA: TGTGCCAGCAGGGCTACAGGGGGAGGGTATGGCTACACCTTC; CDR3: CASRATGGGYGYTF
size: .; V: TRBV14; J: TRBJ2-7; D: .; DNA: TGTGCCAGCAGCCCAGGGGTATTCCGGTCCTACGAGCAGTACTTC; CDR3: CASSPGVFRSYEQYF
size: .; V: TRBV6-1; J: TRBJ2-2; D: .; DNA: TGTGCCACCACTTTCGGACCGACTACCACCGGGGAGCTGTTTTTT; CDR3: CATTFGPTTTGELFF
size: .; V: TRBV6-5; J: TRBJ1-2; D: .; DNA: TGTGCCAGCAGTTACTGGGCAGGGGCTAACTATGGCTACACCTTC; CDR3: CASSYWAGANYGYTF
size: .; V: TRBV11-2; J: TRBJ2-3; D: TRBD2; DNA: TGTGCCAGCAGCCGGAATGGGGTCGGGACTAGCGGGACCACAGATACGCAGTATTTT; CDR3: CASSRNGVGTSGTTDTQYF
size: once; V: TRBV14; J: TRBJ2-6; D: .; DNA: TGTGCCAGCAGCCAACCCGGGTTGGGGGCCAACGTCCTGACTTTC; CDR3: CASSQPGLGANVLTF
size: .; V: TRBV1; J: TRBJ1-4; D: .; DNA: TGCACCAGCAGCCACCCAGGACAGGGACCAACTAATGAAAAACTGTTTTTT; CDR3: CTSSHPGQGPTNEKLFF
size: .; V: TRBV19; J: TRBJ1-5; D: TRBD1; DNA: TGTGCCAGTAGTATCACAGGGGTCAATCAGCCCCAGCATTTT; CDR3: CASSITGVNQPQHF
size: .; V: TRBV6-5; J: TRBJ1-6; D: .; DNA: TGTGCCAGCAGTTACTCACCAGGCCTAGGTTCACCCCTCCACTTT; CDR3: CASSYSPGLGSPLHF
size: .; V: TRBV7-3; J: TRBJ2-3; D: .; DNA: TGTGCCAGCAGCTTTGGGGGAAGGACAGATACGCAGTATTTT; CDR3: CASSFGGRTDTQYF
size: .; V: TRBV20-1; J: TRBJ1-2; D: .; DNA: TGCAGCCCTGGAGGTGGCTACACCTTC; CDR3: CSPGGGYTF
size: few; V: TRBV28; J: TRBJ1-1; D: TRBD1; DNA: TGTGCCAGCACTGAAGGGGGGACAGGGAACACTGAAGCTTTCTTT; CDR3: CASTEGGTGNTEAFF
size: once; V: TRBV7-6; J: TRBJ2-2; D: .; DNA: TGTGCCAGCAGCTTAGCGGGTCTCGGGGAGCTGTTTTTT; CDR3: CASSLAGLGELFF
size: once; V: TRBV28; J: TRBJ2-2; D: .; DNA: TGTGCCAGCAAATCTCCCGGAGTGGAGCTGTTTTTT; CDR3: CASKSPGVELFF
size: .; V: TRBV19; J: TRBJ2-7; D: TRBD2; DNA: TGTGCCAGTAGTGTGGGACTAGCGGACCACTACGAGCAGTACTTC; CDR3: CASSVGLADHYEQYF
size: once; V: TRBV12-5; J: TRBJ1-2; D: TRBD1; DNA: TGTGCTAGTGGTTCCTTGGACAGGGGTAACTATGGCTACACCTTC; CDR3: CASGSLDRGNYGYTF
size: once; V: TRBV9; J: TRBJ1-1; D: TRBD1; DNA: TGTGCCAGCAGCCCCTGGACAGGGGTGGAGAAAGCTTTCTTT; CDR3: CASSPWTGVEKAFF
size: .; V: TRBV6-1; J: TRBJ1-6; D: .; DNA: TGTGCCAGCCGGTACGGTAAAATTGGATCACCCCTCCACTTT; CDR3: CASRYGKIGSPLHF
size: .; V: TRBV18; J: TRBJ2-7; D: .; DNA: TGTGCCAGCTCACCTGTGGGAGTAGTCTCCTACGAGCAGTACTTC; CDR3: CASSPVGVVSYEQYF
size: .; V: TRBV28; J: TRBJ1-5; D: TRBD1; DNA: TGTGCCAGCAGCCGGGACAGGGATAGGGTAAACAATCAGCCCCAGCATTTT; CDR3: CASSRDRDRVNNQPQHF
size: .; V: TRBV5-8; J: TRBJ1-2; D: .; DNA: TGTGCCAGCACCTTAGAGAAGTACTATGGCTACACCTTC; CDR3: CASTLEKYYGYTF